The clone carrying this TCR beta chain was recorded only once. This specimen comes from a study of CD8+ T cells in alopecia areata. The ends were cut back, 8 bases at V and 7 bases at J, with 20 bases in the middle. Germline CDR1 and CDR2: MGHDK and SYGVNS. The CDR3 has 14 residues. RNA, once extracted, was reverse transcribed into cDNA for use as the sequencing template. Sequenced by immunoSEQ multiplex PCR; TCRdb stores in-frame clones only, minus some. The table records 200,000 or so clones, 56% of them present only once. Sequenced material: CD8+ T cells sorted from blood. The TCR was taken from a human donor in good health. J is TRBJ1-2 and V is TRBV25-1; D call uncertain. CDR3 coding DNA: TGTGCCAGCGCTGGTTACGGAGAATTGGGTGGCTACACCTTC. It translates to CASAGYGELGGYTF.